The clone carrying this T cell receptor beta chain showed up many times. Its matching antigen is unknown. The entry originates in a study of metastatic and nonmetastatic thyroid tumors. Overall study findings and caveats: As reported, TCR beta diversity in blood and tumor was significantly higher in malignant thyroid tumors than in benign nodules.

Using MiXCR, TCRdb reanalyzed the PCR reads. The table records roughly 38,000 clones, approximately 19% of them present only once. With 8 bases clipped from V and 3 bases from J, the junction kept 12 bases outside the gene matches. Germline loops: CDR1 SNHLY, CDR2 FYNNEI. This CDR3 has 16 amino acids. No patient had received any treatment before thyroid surgery. The rearrangement uses TRBV2 and TRBJ1-5, with TRBD1 identical over 8 bases. This clonotype was obtained from a female donor with papillary thyroid cancer or a benign thyroid nodule (not recorded which). Some clones in this sample may be carry-over from other donors' samples. The specimen was blood. The CDR3: CASEKLGQGYNQPQHF. The CDR3 coding sequence is TGTGCCAGCGAAAAACTTGGACAGGGTTACAATCAGCCCCAGCATTTT. The full variable domain, rest sourced from reference TRBV2 and TRBJ1-5, is EPEVTQTPSHQVTQMGQEVILRCVPISNHLYFYWYRQILGQKVEFLVSFYNNEISEKSEIFDDQFSVERPDGSNFTLKIRSTKLEDSAMYFCASEKLGQGYNQPQHFGDGTRLSIL.